This entry lists 2 T cell receptor beta chains sequenced from one sample in a study of patients and donors after allogeneic stem cell transplantation. TCRdb reprocessed the RT-PCR reads via MiXCR and lists one record per CDR3 protein. The top ten clones hold 5.5% to 6.5% of a sample with about 960,000 distinct CDR3 sequences, roughly 17% of them seen once. The sample consisted of blood, either unsorted or a sorted T cell fraction (not recorded which). These TCRs come from a human donor who was either an allogeneic HSCT recipient or a stem cell or donor lymphocyte infusion donor (not recorded which). It is not recorded whose cells these are; they may come from a transplant donor.

The chain recombines TRBV20-1 with TRBJ1-2, with 7 bases that match TRBD1. This CDR3 is 14 amino acids long. V lost 3 bases and J lost 8; bases outside the gene matches: 12. Looked up from germline, CDR1 is DFQATT and CDR2 is SNEGSKA (reference sequence). The CDR3 bases are TGCAGTGCTAGGGAAGCAGGGGGGGCACAAGGCTACACCTTC. Its translation: CSAREAGGAQGYTF.

This chain joins TRBV12-3 or TRBV12-4 and TRBJ2-7; 10 nucleotides match TRBD1. The CDR3 is made up of 18 amino acids. V dropped 5 bases and J dropped 4; count of bases not matched to a gene: 17. CDR3 DNA: TGTGCCAGCAGTACTCGGATTCCCTCCCGGGACAGGGGTTACGAGCAGTACTTC. Protein sequence: CASSTRIPSRDRGYEQYF.